The 20 T cell receptor beta chains listed next were all sequenced from one sample in a study of OX40 agonist ivuxolimab in advanced cancers. The method was immunoSEQ multiplex PCR; TCRdb's version includes in-frame clones alone and lacks a portion of them. The sample yields more than 90,000 clones, just under 85% seen once. The sequencing used CD4+ or CD8+ T cells sorted from blood, collected in a trial of the OX40 agonist ivuxolimab. The receptors shown here come from an adult with an advanced solid tumor such as melanoma, head and neck, liver or kidney cancer.

The V call is TRBV5-6, the J call TRBJ1-2; the D is unclear. From germline, CDR1 is SGHDT and CDR2 YYEEEE. Trimming stripped 0 bases from V and 5 bases from J, with 17 bases between. This CDR3 spans 16 amino acids. This CDR3 is CASSLVSLFRQYGYTF. The CDR3 region has the DNA TGTGCCAGCAGCTTGGTTAGCCTTTTTAGGCAATATGGCTACACCTTC.

V usage is TRBV19 and J usage is TRBJ1-3; D is uncertain. Trimming removed 0 bases at V and 2 bases at J, with 17 bases between. The CDR3 sequence is 18 residues long. Germline values: CDR1 LNHDA, CDR2 SQIVND (reference sequence). CDR3 DNA sequence: TGTGCCAGTAGTATAGAATTTGGACGGGTAACTCCTGGAAACACCATATATTTT. Its protein is CASSIEFGRVTPGNTIYF.

This clone was seen only a few times. The rearrangement uses TRBV11-2 and TRBJ1-3; 7 bases are a match to TRBD1. This CDR3 contains 14 residues. The germline gives CDR1 SGHAT, CDR2 FQNNGV. Trimming cost V 3 bases and J 4 bases; bases outside gene matches: 3. The DNA of the CDR3 is TGTGCCAGCAGCTTCACAGGGGAGGGAAACACCATATATTTT. As protein: CASSFTGEGNTIYF. Together with reference TRBV11-2 and TRBJ1-3, the CDR3 gives the full variable domain: EAGVAQSPRYKIIEKRQSVAFWCNPISGHATLYWYQQILGQGPKLLIQFQNNGVVDDSQLPKDRFSAERLKGVDSTLKIQPAKLEDSAVYLCASSFTGEGNTIYFGEGSWLTVV.

The chain couples TRBV7-2 to TRBJ2-5; tentatively, D is TRBD1 or TRBD2 (6 bases each). Trimming removed 5 bases from V and 4 bases from J, with 23 bases in between. CDR3 length: 17 amino acids. Germline-derived CDR1 and CDR2 are SGHTA and FQGNSA. The CDR3 region has the DNA TGTGCCAGCAGCCAGGACAGTCCCGGGGGACCCAGAGAGACCCAGTACTTC. This gives the protein CASSQDSPGGPRETQYF. The variable domain in full, completed from reference TRBV7-2 and TRBJ2-5, reads GAGVSQSPSNKVTEKGKDVELRCDPISGHTALYWYRQSLGQGLEFLIYFQGNSAPDKSGLPSDRFSAERTGGSVSTLTIQRTQQEDSAVYLCASSQDSPGGPRETQYFGPGTRLLVL.

The chain employs TRBV5-1 and TRBJ2-7; 10 bases match TRBD2. Germline CDR1 is SGHRS and CDR2 is YFSETQ. The trim removed 7 bases at V and 6 bases at J, leaving 13 bases unmatched. The CDR3 extends over 15 amino acids. The CDR3 loop reads CASGLADPRETEQYF. DNA of the CDR3: TGCGCCAGCGGACTAGCGGACCCCCGGGAAACCGAGCAGTACTTC.

The chain is built from TRBV9 and TRBJ2-2; 14 bases agree with TRBD2. This CDR3 comprises 16 residues. Germline CDR1 SGDLS, CDR2 YYNGEE. V lost 5 bases, J lost 6 bases, and 6 bases stayed unmatched. CDR3 sequence (DNA): TGTGCCAGCAGTCACCAGACTAGCGGGAGGGCCGGGGAGCTGTTTTTT. This gives the protein CASSHQTSGRAGELFF.

V gene TRBV11-3 combines with J gene TRBJ2-1; 8 bases are a match to TRBD2. The CDR3 extends over 13 amino acids. Trimming at V came to 2 bases and at J to 9 bases, leaving 3 bases not matched to a gene. The germline CDR1 and CDR2 sequences are SGHNT and YENEEA. The CDR3 DNA reads TGTGCCAGCAGCTTAACCGGGACTAGTGAGCAGTTCTTC. Its protein product is CASSLTGTSEQFF.

The gene calls are TRBV5-1 and TRBJ2-3, with D unclear. V was shortened by 1 base and J by 0 bases, with 18 bases between the two germline ends. Germline lookup yields CDR1 SGHRS and CDR2 YFSETQ. This CDR3 region has 18 residues. For the CDR3, the DNA is TGCGCCAGCAGCTTGCGTTCCTCGAGAGCACTTAGCACAGATACGCAGTATTTT. It translates to CASSLRSSRALSTDTQYF.

The V gene is TRBV19, the J gene TRBJ2-2, with D perhaps TRBD2 (6 bases). The CDR3 sequence is 15 residues long. The germline V and J ends were trimmed by 4 bases and 4 bases, with 13 bases remaining between them. CDR1 and CDR2 (germline): LNHDA, SQIVND (reference sequence). The chain's CDR3 is CASSRGGAATGELFF. Written as DNA, the CDR3 is TGTGCCAGTAGTAGAGGCGGGGCCGCCACCGGGGAGCTGTTTTTT.

The chain has TRBV5-4 and TRBJ2-5, with a possible D match to TRBD2 (7 bases). This CDR3 has 13 residues. From germline, CDR1 is SGHNT and CDR2 YYREEE (reference sequence). V lost 7 bases, J lost 5 bases, and 15 bases lay in between. The CDR3 nucleotides are TGTGCCAGCCAAGGGGGGGGGCAGGAGACCCAGTACTTC. It specifies CASQGGGQETQYF.

This clone was detected only a few times. This chain connects TRBV4-1 to TRBJ1-1; D is unclear. Trimming took off 1 base at V and 11 bases at J, with 20 bases between the two ends. The germline V gene encodes CDR1 MGHRA and CDR2 YSYEKL. The CDR3 covers 15 residues. The CDR3 sequence: CASSQAAVAVGLAFF. The CDR3 DNA follows: TGCGCCAGCAGCCAAGCGGCGGTGGCGGTGGGATTGGCTTTCTTT.

The CDR3 spells CASSPWTGANDEQYF. The CDR3 DNA reads TGTGCCAGCTCACCCTGGACTGGGGCGAACGACGAGCAGTACTTC. The chain couples TRBV18 to TRBJ2-7, with D perhaps matching TRBD1 or TRBD2 (5 bases each). The CDR3 is 15 residues long. Looked up from germline, CDR1 is KGHSH and CDR2 is LQKENI. V shed 3 bases and J shed 5 bases, with 17 bases lying between them. The full variable domain, with the rest looked up from reference TRBV18 and TRBJ2-7, is NAGVMQNPRHLVRRRGQEARLRCSPMKGHSHVYWYRQLPEEGLKFMVYLQKENIIDESGMPKERFSAEFPKEGPSILRIQQVVRGDSAAYFCASSPWTGANDEQYFGPGTRLTVT.

The chain joins TRBV6-1 to TRBJ1-1; TRBD1 matches at 11 bases. Looked up from germline, CDR1 is MNHNS and CDR2 is SASEGT. The length of the CDR3 is 14 residues. Trimming cost V 4 bases and J 4 bases; bases outside gene matches: 2. CDR3 loop: CASSGTGGVTEAFF. CDR3 nucleotide sequence: TGTGCCAGCAGTGGGACAGGGGGCGTCACTGAAGCTTTCTTT.

This clone has only a few counts. The V gene is TRBV6-5, the J gene TRBJ1-6, with 8 bases fitting TRBD1. J gave up 7 bases and V 0 bases, and 2 bases lay outside the gene matches. The CDR3 has 15 residues. Germline V lookup: CDR1 MNHEY, CDR2 SVGAGI. The CDR3 is CASSYSGQANSPLHF. CDR3 coding DNA: TGTGCCAGCAGTTACTCGGGACAGGCAAATTCACCCCTCCACTTT.

The chain carries TRBV7-6 and TRBJ2-5; D call uncertain. The CDR3 is made up of 13 amino acids. Germline V gene lookup returns CDR1 SGHVS and CDR2 FNYEAQ. Trimming left V 3 bases short and J 2 bases short, with 7 bases between. The CDR3 reads CASSFFRQETQYF. CDR3 nucleotide sequence: TGTGCCAGCAGCTTTTTTAGGCAAGAGACCCAGTACTTC.

The CDR3 spells CASSPERERYEQYF. The CDR3 DNA reads as TGTGCCAGCAGCCCGGAGCGGGAGCGGTACGAGCAGTACTTC. The J gene is TRBJ2-7, the V gene TRBV6-6, with 8 bases lining up with TRBD2. With 6 bases clipped from V and 4 bases from J, the junction kept 8 bases outside the gene matches. Germline-derived CDR1 and CDR2 are MNHNY and SVGAGI (reference sequence). This CDR3 spans 14 amino acids.

The rearrangement links TRBV6-6 to TRBJ1-5; possible D gene TRBD1, 6 bases. Germline CDR1 reads MNHNY; CDR2 reads SVGAGI (reference sequence). The CDR3 loop spans 15 amino acids. The V gene lost 5 bases and the J gene lost 2 bases, with 13 bases spanning the gap. CDR3 DNA sequence: TGTGCCAGCAGTCCCAGGGGTCGGGGCAATCAGCCCCAGCATTTT. Protein product: CASSPRGRGNQPQHF.

J is TRBJ2-3 and V is TRBV14; D unclear. The CDR3 spans 11 residues. Germline CDR1 and CDR2: SGHDN and FVKESK. The V end was cut by 5 bases, the J end by 2 bases, with 2 bases between. The CDR3 DNA reads TGTGCCAGCAGCGTCACAGATACGCAGTATTTT. Protein: CASSVTDTQYF.

This clone was seen a handful of times. This chain connects TRBV11-2 to TRBJ2-7; D is perhaps TRBD1 or TRBD2 (7 bases each). Germline CDR1 SGHAT, CDR2 FQNNGV. The V and J ends lost 0 bases and 3 bases respectively, with 18 bases between them. The CDR3 has 17 residues. The CDR3 loop reads CASSLDPGQGGFYEQYF. The CDR3 region has the DNA TGTGCCAGCAGCTTAGATCCCGGCCAGGGGGGGTTCTACGAGCAGTACTTC. The full variable domain, rest sourced from reference TRBV11-2 and TRBJ2-7, is EAGVAQSPRYKIIEKRQSVAFWCNPISGHATLYWYQQILGQGPKLLIQFQNNGVVDDSQLPKDRFSAERLKGVDSTLKIQPAKLEDSAVYLCASSLDPGQGGFYEQYFGPGTRLTVT.

The chain employs TRBV13 and TRBJ1-1; possibly TRBD1 for D (5 bases). Germline CDR1 is PRHDT and CDR2 is FYEKMQ (reference sequence). CDR3 length: 16 residues. Trimming stripped 0 bases from V and 4 bases from J, with 15 bases between. CDR3 amino acids: CASSLGTGWGGTEAFF. CDR3 sequence (DNA): TGTGCCAGCAGCTTAGGCACAGGATGGGGTGGCACTGAAGCTTTCTTT.